The text below deals with one T cell receptor (beta chain). Its antigen is unknown. The data are from a study of CD4 T cells in relation to SARS-CoV-2 and coronaviruses. Study details: PBMCs were cultured with antigen for around nine days before TCR beta sequencing.

The repertoire was sequenced with immunoSEQ multiplex PCR; TCRdb's copy has only in-frame clones and lacks some. The sample lists 21,000 or so clones; around 76% were seen once. The unexposed donors gave CD4+ T cells in about 2010-2019, prior to COVID-19. The cells were cultured for about ten days before CD4+ T cells were isolated. Trimming at V came to 2 bases and at J to 3 bases, leaving 4 bases not matched to a gene. The length of the CDR3 is 15 residues. Germline CDR1 and CDR2: MNHEY and SMNVEV (reference sequence). V usage is TRBV27 and J usage is TRBJ1-1, with 9 bases identical to TRBD1. Sequencing input: CD4+ T cells from PBMCs, cultured in vitro. This TCR was recovered from a human donor in good health. For the CDR3, the DNA is TGTGCCAGCAGTTTACGGACAGGGGCTGACACTGAAGCTTTCTTT. Protein: CASSLRTGADTEAFF.